Reported below is one TCR beta chain. Its antigen is not known. V trimming: 4 bases; J trimming: 5 bases; junction bases outside the gene matches: 4. Per the germline V gene, CDR1 is SGHRS and CDR2 is YFSETQ. This CDR3 is 13 amino acids long. These data belong to a study of OX40 agonist ivuxolimab in advanced cancers. Whole-study context: At 0.01 to 10 mg/kg, ivuxolimab was administered intravenously to patients every 2 weeks. Study results and limitations: Dosing at 0.1 to 3.0 mg/kg was accompanied by clonal expansion of CD4+ and CD8+ blood T cells by week 6.

The assay was immunoSEQ multiplex PCR, and TCRdb's table has in-frame clones only and misses some. Of about 64,000 clones listed, approximately 78% were seen once; the top ten hold around 5%. The V and J genes are TRBV5-1 and TRBJ2-7; TRBD1 matches at 9 bases. This material consisted of CD4+ or CD8+ T cells sorted from blood, taken in a trial of the OX40 agonist ivuxolimab. This sequence was found in an adult with an advanced solid tumor such as melanoma, head and neck, liver or kidney cancer. DNA of the CDR3: TGCGCCAGCAGCCGGGACAGGGCCGACGAGCAGTACTTC. Its translation is CASSRDRADEQYF.